This TCR delta chain stems from a study of human gamma delta and Vdelta1 T cells. TCRdb re-called clones from the PCR reads via CATT. This sample has 1,100 to 1,500 delta-chain clones, with approximately 40% found just once. As to this clone: This clone may be a read error of a much larger clone one base away.

Per germline, CDR1 TSWWSYY and CDR2 QGS. This CDR3 is built from 16 residues. The sequence was obtained from a human donor in good health. This chain uses TRDV1 with TRDJ1; D call uncertain. The sample taken for sequencing was Vdelta1 gamma-delta T cells from blood. This CDR3 is CAHGRHVDRGFDKLIF. In DNA, the CDR3 is TGTGCTCATGGGCGACACGTAGATCGTGGATTCGATAAACTCATCTTT.